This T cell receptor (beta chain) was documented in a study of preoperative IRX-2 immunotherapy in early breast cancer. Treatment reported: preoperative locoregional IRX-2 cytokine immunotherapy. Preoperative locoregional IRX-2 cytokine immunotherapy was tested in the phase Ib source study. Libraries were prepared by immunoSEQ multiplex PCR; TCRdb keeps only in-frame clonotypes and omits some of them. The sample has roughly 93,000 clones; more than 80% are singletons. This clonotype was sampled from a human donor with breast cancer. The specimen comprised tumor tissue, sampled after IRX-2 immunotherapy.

CDR3 residues: CASSYSGRGGGYTF. CDR3 coding DNA: TGTGCCAGCAGTTACTCGGGCAGGGGGGGTGGCTACACCTTC. J is TRBJ1-2 and V is TRBV6-7; TRBD1 aligns across 7 bases. TRBV6-7 falls under the ORF class, with uncertain function. The V and J ends lost 0 bases and 7 bases, in that order; junction bases with no gene match: 5. CDR3 length: 14 amino acids.